This TCR beta chain was sequenced during a study of blood T cell repertoires in COVID-19. Study members were between roughly 18 and 89 years old and lived in some 26 US regions. Repertoires were generated with immunoSEQ multiplex PCR, while TCRdb's copy carries only in-frame clones and drops some. The sample yields roughly 270,000 clones, 85% seen once. The CDR3 covers 15 residues. The germline CDR1 and CDR2 sequences are SGHNT and YYREEE (reference sequence). V was clipped by 7 bases and J by 3 bases; unmatched bases: 7. Sequencing was done on a sample of PBMCs or T cells enriched from blood (not recorded which). The chain couples TRBV5-4 to TRBJ1-4; 9 bases line up with TRBD1. The clonotype comes from a woman aged 45-59 years who had recovered from COVID-19. CDR3 bases: TGTGCCAGCGGCACAGGGGGCCGAGCTAATGAAAAACTGTTTTTT. It is translated as CASGTGGRANEKLFF.